This TCR beta chain stems from a study of identical twins (dated by TCRdb to about 2016). Regarding the research as a whole: The study deep-sequenced TCR alpha and beta repertoires from monozygotic twins, unrelated adults of various ages and cord blood to test whether fetal clonotypes persist. Replicate twin experiments were performed at different times using different library preparation protocols to rule out contamination. Study-level results and caveats: Conclusions relied on cross-sectional statistical analysis, since the same donors could not be followed over many years. Excess twin sharing in beta out-of-frame sequences was weaker because fewer shared sequences lowered the signal-to-noise ratio. Invariant T cells such as MAIT and iNKT could partly confound zero-insertion analyses, though diverse VJ usage argued against this for most clonotypes. Compared with coincidental sharing between unrelated individuals, out-of-frame TCR alpha sequences shared between twins had an excess of sequences with low generation probability. In monozygotic twins, recombination models systematically underestimated out-of-frame TCR alpha sharing, but the models matched the sharing seen between unrelated individuals. Fewer insertions were carried by abundant cord blood beta clonotypes; a weaker similar trend was observed in young adult naive repertoires, while no such trend was observed in memory repertoires.

From the cysteine through the phenylalanine, the CDR3 covers 15 amino acids. Of the read, only the CDR3 DNA is kept; its 45 bases are in frame from base 1. CDR1 and CDR2 (SQVTM, ANQGSEA) derive from the germline V gene. Here V drops 3 bases and J drops 9 bases, and the junction holds 13 bases not matched to any gene. The library relied on 5' RACE. TCRdb lists the instrument as Illumina HiSeq 2000. A universal primer binding site was added through template switching, and the final cDNA carried a unique molecular identifier so that TCR cDNA molecules could be counted accurately. First-strand cDNA for TCR alpha and beta chains was synthesized from specific primers in the conserved constant-segment region. To control for contamination, every cDNA library was double barcoded, receiving both a SMART-Mk sample barcode and Illumina barcodes. TruSeq adapter sequences, together with Illumina sample barcodes, were added in two successive PCR steps. The TCR alpha and beta cDNA libraries were sequenced on the Illumina HiSeq platform using custom primers. The study's processing was this. Raw reads were processed with MiGEC to extract unique molecular identifiers, and MiXCR was used to determine CDR3 positions. Recombination models were inferred per individual with the repgenHMM and IGoR tools using an EM algorithm. Shared clonotype analysis was performed with the tcR package in R, normalizing sharing by the product of cloneset sizes. To study raw recombination without the effects of thymic and clonal selection, out-of-frame nonproductive sequences were analyzed. Through fastp at Q25 and MiXCR, TCRdb rebuilt clones from the public reads, retaining in-frame beta chains. Entries are consolidated by CDR3 protein sequence, retaining the most common genes and DNA. TCRdb's processing, not the study's, gives the V and J calls here. This sample comprises 400,000 to 500,000 distinct CDR3 sequences, approximately 14% of them detected only once. The ten largest clones capture 0.95% to 1% of the sample.

Every donor was a healthy Caucasian. The twin cohort consisted of three pairs of female monozygotic twins, all aged roughly 18 to 29 years. CD4+ and CD8+ T cell populations were isolated with positive isolation kits from Invitrogen. In regard to this clonotype: What antigen it recognizes has not been identified. Nothing much larger sits one base from this clone, and base qualities are not available.

A further study also used this sample, focusing on yellow fever vaccine responses in identical twins. The second study, in turn, reports: The T cell response to vaccination in identical twins was reported by the authors to appear partly convergent and partly personalized. In identical twins, the study followed T cell clones that responded to the vaccine with precision.

Material: CD4+ T cells sorted from blood. The chain couples TRBV29-1 to TRBJ2-1, and 8 bases in between align with TRBD2. The TCR sequence derives from a woman younger than 30 in good health. CDR3 region: CSVEDSGTRISEQFF. The sequence in DNA is TGCAGCGTTGAGGATAGCGGGACAAGAATAAGTGAGCAGTTCTTC.